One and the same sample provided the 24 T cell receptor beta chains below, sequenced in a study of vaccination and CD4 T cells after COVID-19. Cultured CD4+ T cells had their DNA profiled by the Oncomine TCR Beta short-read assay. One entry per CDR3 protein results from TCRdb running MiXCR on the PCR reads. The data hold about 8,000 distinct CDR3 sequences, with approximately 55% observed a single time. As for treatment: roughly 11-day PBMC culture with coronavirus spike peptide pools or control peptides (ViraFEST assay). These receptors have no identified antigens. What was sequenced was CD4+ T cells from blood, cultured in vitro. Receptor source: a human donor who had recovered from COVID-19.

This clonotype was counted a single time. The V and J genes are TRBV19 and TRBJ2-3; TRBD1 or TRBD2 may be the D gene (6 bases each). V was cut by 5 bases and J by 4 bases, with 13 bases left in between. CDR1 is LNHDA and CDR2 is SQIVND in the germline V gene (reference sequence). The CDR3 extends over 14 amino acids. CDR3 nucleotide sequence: TGTGCCAGTAGTTCTAAGGGGGGCGCAGATACGCAGTATTTT. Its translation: CASSSKGGADTQYF.

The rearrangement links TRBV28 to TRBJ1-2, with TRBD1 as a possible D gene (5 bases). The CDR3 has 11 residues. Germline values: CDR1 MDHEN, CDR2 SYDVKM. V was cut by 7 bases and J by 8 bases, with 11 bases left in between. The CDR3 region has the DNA TGTGCCAGCATGGGGGTATACGGCTACACCTTC. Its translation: CASMGVYGYTF.

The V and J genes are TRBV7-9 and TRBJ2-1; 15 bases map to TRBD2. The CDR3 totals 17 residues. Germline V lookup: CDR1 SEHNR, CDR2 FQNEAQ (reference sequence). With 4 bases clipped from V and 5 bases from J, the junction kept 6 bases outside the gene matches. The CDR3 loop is CASSSGRTSGGDNEQFF. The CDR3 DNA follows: TGTGCCAGCAGCTCGGGCCGGACTAGCGGGGGGGACAATGAGCAGTTCTTC.

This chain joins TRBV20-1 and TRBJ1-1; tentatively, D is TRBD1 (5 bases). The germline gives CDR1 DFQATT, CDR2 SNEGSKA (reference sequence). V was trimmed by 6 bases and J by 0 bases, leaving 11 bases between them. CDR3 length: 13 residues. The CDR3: CSALSGMNTEAFF. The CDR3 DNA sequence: TGCAGTGCCCTGTCAGGGATGAACACTGAAGCTTTCTTT.

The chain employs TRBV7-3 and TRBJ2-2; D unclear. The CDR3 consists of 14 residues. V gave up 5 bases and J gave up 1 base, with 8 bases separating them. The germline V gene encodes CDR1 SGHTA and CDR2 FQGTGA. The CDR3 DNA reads TGTGCCAGCAGCCCCTTTCGGAACACCGGGGAGCTGTTTTTT. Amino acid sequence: CASSPFRNTGELFF.

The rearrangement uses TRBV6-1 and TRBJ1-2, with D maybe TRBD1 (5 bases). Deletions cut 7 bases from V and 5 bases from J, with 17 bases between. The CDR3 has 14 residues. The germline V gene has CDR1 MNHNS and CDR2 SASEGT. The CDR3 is CASTPGTVNYGYTF. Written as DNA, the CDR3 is TGTGCCAGCACCCCCGGGACGGTCAATTATGGCTACACCTTC.

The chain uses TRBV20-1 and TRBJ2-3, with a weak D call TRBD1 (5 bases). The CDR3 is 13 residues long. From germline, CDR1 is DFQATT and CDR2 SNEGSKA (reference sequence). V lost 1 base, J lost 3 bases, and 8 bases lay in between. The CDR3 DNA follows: TGCAGTGCTAGAGGGCCAGGGACAGATACGCAGTATTTT. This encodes CSARGPGTDTQYF.

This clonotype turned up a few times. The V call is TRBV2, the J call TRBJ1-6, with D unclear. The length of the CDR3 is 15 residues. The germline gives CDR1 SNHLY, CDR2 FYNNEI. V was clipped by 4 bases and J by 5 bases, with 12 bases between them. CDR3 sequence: CASSVRRSNNSPLHF. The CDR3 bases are TGTGCCAGCAGTGTAAGACGATCCAATAATTCACCCCTCCACTTT.

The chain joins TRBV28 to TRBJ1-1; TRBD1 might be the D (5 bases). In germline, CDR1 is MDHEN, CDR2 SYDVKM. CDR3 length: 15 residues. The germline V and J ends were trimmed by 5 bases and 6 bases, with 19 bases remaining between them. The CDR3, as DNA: TGTGCCAGCAGTGTCCCCGGACGGCTCAGGGCTGAAGCTTTCTTT. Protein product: CASSVPGRLRAEAFF.

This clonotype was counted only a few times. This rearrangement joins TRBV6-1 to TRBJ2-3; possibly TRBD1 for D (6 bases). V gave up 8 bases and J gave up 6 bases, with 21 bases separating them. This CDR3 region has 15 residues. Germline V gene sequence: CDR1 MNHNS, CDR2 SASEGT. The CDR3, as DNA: TGTGCCAGCCGCAAGGGACACAGCGTAACTGATACGCAGTATTTT. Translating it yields CASRKGHSVTDTQYF.

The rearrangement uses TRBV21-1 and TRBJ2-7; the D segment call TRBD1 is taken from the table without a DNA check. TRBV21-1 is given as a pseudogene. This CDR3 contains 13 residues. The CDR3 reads CASSSPTGIEQYF. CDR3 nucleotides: TGTGCCAGCAGCTCCCCGACAGGGATCGAGCAGTACTTC.

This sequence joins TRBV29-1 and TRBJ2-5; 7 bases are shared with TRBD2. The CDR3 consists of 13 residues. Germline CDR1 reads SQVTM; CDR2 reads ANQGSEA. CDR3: CGGGLRGLKTQYF. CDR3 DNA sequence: TGCGGGGGAGGGCTCCGCGGGCTAAAGACCCAGTACTTC.

In DNA, the CDR3 is TGTGCCAGCAGCATTCTGGGTACGCAGTATTTT. This encodes CASSILGTQYF. The chain carries TRBV6-2 or TRBV6-3 and TRBJ2-3, with D uncertain. The CDR3 loop spans 11 amino acids. Between the trimmed V and J ends, which lost 6 bases and 8 bases, there was a span of 9 bases. The germline V gene has CDR1 MNHEY and CDR2 SVGEGT.

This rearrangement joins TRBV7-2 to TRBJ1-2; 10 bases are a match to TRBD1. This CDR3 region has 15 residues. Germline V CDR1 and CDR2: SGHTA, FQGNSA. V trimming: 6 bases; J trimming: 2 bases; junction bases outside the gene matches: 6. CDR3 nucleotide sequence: TGTGCCAGCAGACAGACGGGACAGGGGAACTATGGCTACACCTTC. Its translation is CASRQTGQGNYGYTF.

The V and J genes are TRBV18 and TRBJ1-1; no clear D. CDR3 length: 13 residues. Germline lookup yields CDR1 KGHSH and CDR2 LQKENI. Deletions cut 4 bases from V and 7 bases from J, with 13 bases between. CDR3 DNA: TGTGCCAGCTCACAAACCCAGGACGGTGAAGCTTTCTTT. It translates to CASSQTQDGEAFF.

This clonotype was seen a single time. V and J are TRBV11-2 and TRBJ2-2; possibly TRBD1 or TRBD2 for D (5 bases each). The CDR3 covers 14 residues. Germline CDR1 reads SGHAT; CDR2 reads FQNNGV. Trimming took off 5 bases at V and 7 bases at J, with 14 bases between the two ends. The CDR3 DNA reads TGTGCCAGCAGCCATCGGGGACCCGGCGGGGAGCTGTTTTTT. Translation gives CASSHRGPGGELFF.

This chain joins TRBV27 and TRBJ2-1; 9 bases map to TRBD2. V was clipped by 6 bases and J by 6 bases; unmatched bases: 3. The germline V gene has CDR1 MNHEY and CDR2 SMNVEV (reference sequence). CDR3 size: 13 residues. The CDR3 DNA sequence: TGTGCCAGCAGGTCTAGCGGGACCAATGAGCAGTTCTTC. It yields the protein CASRSSGTNEQFF.

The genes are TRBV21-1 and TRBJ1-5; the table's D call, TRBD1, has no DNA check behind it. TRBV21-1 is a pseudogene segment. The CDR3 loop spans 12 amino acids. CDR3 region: CASNHRGQPQHF. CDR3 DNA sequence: TGTGCCAGCAATCATAGGGGGCAGCCCCAGCATTTT.

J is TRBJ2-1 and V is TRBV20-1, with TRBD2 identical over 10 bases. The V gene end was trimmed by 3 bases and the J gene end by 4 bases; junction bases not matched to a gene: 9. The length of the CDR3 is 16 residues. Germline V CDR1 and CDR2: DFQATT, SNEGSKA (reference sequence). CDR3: CSASAELAGRYNEQFF. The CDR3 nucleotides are TGCAGTGCTAGTGCGGAACTAGCGGGGCGTTACAATGAGCAGTTCTTC.

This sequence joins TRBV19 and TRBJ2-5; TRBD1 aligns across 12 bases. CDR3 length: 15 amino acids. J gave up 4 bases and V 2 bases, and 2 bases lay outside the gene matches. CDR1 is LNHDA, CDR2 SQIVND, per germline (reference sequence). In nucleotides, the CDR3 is TGTGCCAGTAGTATACGGGACAGGGGGCGAGAGACCCAGTACTTC. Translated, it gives CASSIRDRGRETQYF.

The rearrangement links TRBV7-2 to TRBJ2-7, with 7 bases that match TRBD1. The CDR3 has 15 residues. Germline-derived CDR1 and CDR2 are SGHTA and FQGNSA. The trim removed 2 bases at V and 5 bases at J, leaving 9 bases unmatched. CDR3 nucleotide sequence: TGTGCCAGCAGCTTATATCAGGGGGTAAGAAACGAGCAGTACTTC. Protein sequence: CASSLYQGVRNEQYF.

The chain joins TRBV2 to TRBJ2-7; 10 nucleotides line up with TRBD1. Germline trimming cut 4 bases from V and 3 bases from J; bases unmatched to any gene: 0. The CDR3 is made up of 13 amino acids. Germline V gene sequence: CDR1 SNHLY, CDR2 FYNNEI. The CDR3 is CASSGTGGYEQYF. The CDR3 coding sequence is TGTGCCAGCAGTGGGACAGGGGGCTACGAGCAGTACTTC.

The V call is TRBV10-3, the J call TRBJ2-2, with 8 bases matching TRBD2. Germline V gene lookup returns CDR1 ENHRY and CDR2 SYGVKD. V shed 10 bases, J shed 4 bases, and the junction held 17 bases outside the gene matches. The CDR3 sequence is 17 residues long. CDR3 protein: CATSSGGGAGGTGELFF. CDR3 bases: TGTGCCACCTCCTCGGGGGGGGGGGCCGGAGGCACCGGGGAGCTGTTTTTT.

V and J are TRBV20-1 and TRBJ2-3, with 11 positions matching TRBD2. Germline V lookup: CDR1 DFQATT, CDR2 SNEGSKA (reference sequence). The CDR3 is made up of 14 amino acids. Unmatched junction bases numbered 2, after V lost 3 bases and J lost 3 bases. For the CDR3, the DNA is TGCAGTGCTAGCGGACTAGCGGGTACAGATACGCAGTATTTT. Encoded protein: CSASGLAGTDTQYF.